This T cell receptor beta chain was sequenced in a study of T cells in Graves' hyperthyroidism and ophthalmopathy. Overall study findings and caveats: Most clonotypes expanded in the thyroid (above 0.001) were also present in blood.

Participants, patients aged 18 to 65, had newly diagnosed hyperthyroidism with a duration under 2 months. The germline gives CDR1 MNHEY, CDR2 SVGEGT. The CDR3 has 12 amino acids. The V end was cut by 5 bases, the J end by 9 bases, with 11 bases between. The TCR beta CDR3 regions underwent amplification using RNA transcripts as the source. Carried out on the TCR CDR3, a first-round RT-PCR used the HTBI primer set. TCRdb passed the multiplex PCR reads through MiXCR, listing each CDR3 protein once. The top ten hold 5.3% of the sample, which has some 420,000 distinct CDR3 sequences, roughly an eighth seen once. This clonotype was seen at least ten times. Its target is not known.

The sequencing input was blood. This TCR was sampled from a woman under 30 with Graves' hyperthyroidism. V is TRBV6-2 or TRBV6-3 and J is TRBJ2-1, with D possibly being TRBD1 (6 bases). CDR3 residues: CASSTPRGEQFF. CDR3 bases: TGTGCCAGCAGTACCCCCAGGGGTGAGCAGTTCTTC.